This TCR beta chain emerged from a study of identical twins. One entry per CDR3 protein, called by TCRdb with MiXCR from the 5' RACE reads. The sample holds some 1,700,000 distinct CDR3 sequences; roughly 35% are singletons and the top ten take less than 0.35%. A remark on this clonotype: What it recognizes is unknown. One junction end disagrees with the germline gene, perhaps due to a read error.

General observations from the study: Within twin pairs, the out-of-frame alpha sequences they shared showed excess low generation probability. Conclusions leaned on cross-sectional statistical analysis and did not track the same donors over time.

Germline V gene lookup returns CDR1 SGHTA and CDR2 FQGNSA. The length of the CDR3 is 18 residues. The rearrangement joins TRBV7-2 to TRBJ2-1; 12 nucleotides align to TRBD2. The clonotype was recovered from a newborn girl in good health. Specimen: cord blood. CDR3 sequence (DNA): TGTGTCAGCAGCTCTCAAGGACTAGCGGGACGGTCCTACAATGAGCAGTTCTTC. This sequence encodes CVSSSQGLAGRSYNEQFF.